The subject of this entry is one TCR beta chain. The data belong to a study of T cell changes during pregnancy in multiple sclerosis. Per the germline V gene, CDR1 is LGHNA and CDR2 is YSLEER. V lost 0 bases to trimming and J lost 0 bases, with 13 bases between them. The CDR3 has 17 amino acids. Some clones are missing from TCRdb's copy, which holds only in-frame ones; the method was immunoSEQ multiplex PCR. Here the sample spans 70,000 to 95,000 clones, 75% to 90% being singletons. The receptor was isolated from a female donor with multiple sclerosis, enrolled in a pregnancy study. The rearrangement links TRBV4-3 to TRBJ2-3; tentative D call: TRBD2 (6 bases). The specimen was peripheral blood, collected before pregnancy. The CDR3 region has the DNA TGCGCCAGCAGCCAAGATTACGTCGGGGGTAGCACAGATACGCAGTATTTT. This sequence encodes CASSQDYVGGSTDTQYF.